The source of this TCR beta chain is a study of graft-versus-host responses after intestinal transplantation. As for the study in general: All recipients were transplanted with multivisceral, liver-intestinal, or isolated intestinal grafts. Recipients uniformly received anti-thymocyte globulin induction, followed by tacrolimus and steroids for roughly 3 years.

This CDR3 is 15 amino acids long. Germline V gene sequence: CDR1 PRHDT, CDR2 FYEKMQ (reference sequence). V lost 5 bases and J lost 2; bases outside the gene matches: 7. TCRdb's table, derived via immunoSEQ multiplex PCR, lists solely in-frame clones and lacks some. The sample lists tens of thousands of clones; less than 90% were seen once. The chain links TRBV13 to TRBJ2-5, with 8 bases lining up with TRBD2. Sample: PBMCs, taken roughly 34 months after transplant. The receptor was isolated from a human patient who received an intestinal transplant, so some T cells may come from the graft donor. As DNA, the CDR3 is TGTGCCAGCAGCGGTAGCGGGGCCTCACAAGAGACCCAGTACTTC. Amino acids: CASSGSGASQETQYF.